This T cell receptor beta chain comes out of a study of CD8 T cells in ankylosing spondylitis. Broader study findings: There was reportedly significant enrichment of clones that were disease-linked in matched ankylosing spondylitis synovial fluid. What seemed typical of ankylosing spondylitis blood was a TCR beta motif built from 8 or 9 highly homologous variants. Certain motif variants had earlier appeared in reactive arthritis synovial fluid and blood. Peripheral blood held disease-linked clones only at relatively low frequency, and these were CD8+.

This CDR3 is 15 amino acids long. CDR1 is ENHRY and CDR2 is SYGVKD in the germline V gene. Trimming removed 6 bases at V and 0 bases at J, with 13 bases between. A remark on this clonotype: As yet, its antigen is unknown.

Generation of TCR beta libraries employed quantitative 5'-RACE incorporating molecular barcodes. One entry per CDR3 protein results from TCRdb running MiXCR on the 5' RACE reads. In the table there are 450,000 or so distinct CDR3 sequences, roughly 26% of which are singletons. The source is a male donor with ankylosing spondylitis. V is TRBV10-3 and J is TRBJ2-3, with D tentatively TRBD2 (6 bases). What was sequenced was blood, either unsorted or a sorted T cell fraction (not recorded which). The CDR3 spells CAISGAGTSTDTQYF. The CDR3 DNA sequence: TGTGCCATCAGCGGGGCGGGGACTAGCACAGATACGCAGTATTTT.